Presented here are 24 T cell receptor beta chains from one specimen sequenced in a study of Ad26.COV2.S vaccination and SARS-CoV-2 variants (dated by TCRdb to 2020 to 2023). The library relied on the immunoSEQ multiplex PCR assay. TCRdb carries this immuneACCESS record with in-frame sequences only. Its versions omit some clonotypes, under half of them owing to an unresolved V gene in the studies checked, with the rest unexplained. This sample is represented by about 350,000 clones; about 88% of them were singletons. Together, the top ten hold approximately 3.5% of the sample. The label giving this sample's treatment or condition can be read as: 15 to 20 received Ad26.COV2.S at low or high dose, single or two shots; about 5 received placebo; per-sample allocation not given. For vaccine and placebo recipients, repertoires were sequenced using samples collected on day 63 after the first injection.

The sequenced sample was peripheral blood, obtained in a trial of Ad26.COV2.S vaccine versus placebo. These receptors all come from a person aged 18-65 years who received the Ad26.COV2.S COVID-19 vaccine or a placebo.

The V gene is TRBV4-3, the J gene TRBJ2-5, with 10 bases lining up with TRBD2. V trimming: 1 base; J trimming: 3 bases; junction bases outside the gene matches: 2. The CDR3 spans 15 residues. Germline V gene sequence: CDR1 LGHNA, CDR2 YSLEER. The CDR3 bases are TGCGCCAGCAGCCAAGGGCTAGCGGGAGAAGAGACCCAGTACTTC. This sequence encodes CASSQGLAGEETQYF.

The genes are TRBV5-1 and TRBJ2-5, with 11 bases that match TRBD2. The CDR3 has 16 residues. The V segment lost 4 bases and the J segment 4 bases; nucleotides outside the gene matches: 9. Germline V gene sequence: CDR1 SGHRS, CDR2 YFSETQ. CDR3 DNA: TGCGCCAGCAGCCCCCCTAGCGGGGGGAATGTAGAGACCCAGTACTTC. It codes for CASSPPSGGNVETQYF.

The CDR3 DNA reads as TGTGCCAGCAGCTTAGGGTGGACTAGGGCTGAGACCCAGTACTTC. Translating gives CASSLGWTRAETQYF. The chain joins TRBV7-2 to TRBJ2-5; TRBD2 aligns across 7 bases. Germline CDR1 is SGHTA and CDR2 is FQGNSA. CDR3 length: 15 residues. With 1 base clipped from V and 5 bases from J, the junction kept 7 bases outside the gene matches.

The gene calls are TRBV3-1 (or the pseudogene TRBV3-2) and TRBJ2-7; D may be TRBD1 or TRBD2 (5 bases each). CDR3 length: 13 amino acids. Trimming pared 1 base from V and 7 bases from J, leaving 11 bases between. Germline CDR1 and CDR2: LGHDT and YNNKEL (reference sequence). CDR3 bases: TGTGCCAGCAGCCAAGTTCTGGGGGTGGAGCAGTACTTC. Translating gives CASSQVLGVEQYF.

The chain employs TRBV18 and TRBJ1-5; 10 bases fit TRBD1. The CDR3 consists of 15 residues. Unmatched junction bases numbered 4, after V lost 3 bases and J lost 5 bases. Germline CDR1 is KGHSH and CDR2 is LQKENI. The CDR3 sequence is CASSPGQGSDQPQHF. The CDR3, as DNA: TGTGCCAGCTCACCGGGACAGGGGTCCGATCAGCCCCAGCATTTT. Together with reference TRBV18 and TRBJ1-5, the CDR3 gives the full variable domain: NAGVMQNPRHLVRRRGQEARLRCSPMKGHSHVYWYRQLPEEGLKFMVYLQKENIIDESGMPKERFSAEFPKEGPSILRIQQVVRGDSAAYFCASSPGQGSDQPQHFGDGTRLSIL.

This clone was seen a single time. The gene calls are TRBV6-5 and TRBJ2-7; D is unresolved. The CDR3 has 13 residues. Germline lookup yields CDR1 MNHEY and CDR2 SVGAGI. Deletions cut 7 bases from V and 0 bases from J, with 10 bases between. CDR3 sequence (DNA): TGTGCCAGCACACCCGGCACCTCCTACGAGCAGTACTTC. Its protein is CASTPGTSYEQYF.

The chain recombines TRBV9 with TRBJ2-5; 12 bases map to TRBD2. The germline CDR1 and CDR2 sequences are SGDLS and YYNGEE. This CDR3 spans 16 amino acids. After removal of 1 base from V and 5 bases from J, the junction contained 6 bases not matched to a gene. The CDR3 coding sequence is TGTGCCAGCAGCGTATCTAGCGGGGGGGCCGGGGAGACCCAGTACTTC. Translation: CASSVSSGGAGETQYF.

The chain is built from TRBV6-5 and TRBJ1-2; possibly TRBD1 for D (6 bases). The ends were cut back, 6 bases at V and 4 bases at J, with 9 bases in the middle. Germline CDR1 is MNHEY and CDR2 is SVGAGI. This CDR3 is built from 12 residues. The chain's CDR3 is CASRGGPYGYTF. CDR3 nucleotide sequence: TGTGCCAGCAGAGGGGGACCCTATGGCTACACCTTC.

The J gene is TRBJ2-5, the V gene TRBV5-5; 9 bases match TRBD2. Germline CDR1 and CDR2: SGHKS and YYEKEE (reference sequence). The CDR3 loop spans 16 amino acids. V lost 4 bases to trimming and J lost 0 bases; unmatched junction nucleotides: 7. The CDR3 nucleotides are TGTGCCAGCAGCCAAATACTAGCGGGTGACCAAGAGACCCAGTACTTC. Encoded protein: CASSQILAGDQETQYF.

The V and J genes are TRBV7-2 and TRBJ2-1, with D maybe TRBD2 (5 bases). The CDR3 consists of 15 residues. The V gene's germline CDR1 is SGHTA and CDR2 FQGNSA. The V and J ends lost 1 base and 9 bases respectively, with 16 bases between them. The CDR3 is CASSLGGSPPGEQFF. CDR3 coding DNA: TGTGCCAGCAGCTTAGGAGGGTCTCCTCCGGGTGAGCAGTTCTTC.

The chain is built from TRBV6-6 and TRBJ2-1, with D perhaps assigned TRBD1 or TRBD2 (5 bases each). This CDR3 contains 16 residues. Germline V gene lookup returns CDR1 MNHNY and CDR2 SVGAGI (reference sequence). Trimming cost V 2 bases and J 3 bases, with 14 bases left between them. The CDR3 bases are TGTGCCAGCAGTTACCCCGAGCGAGGGGACTACAATGAGCAGTTCTTC. This codes for CASSYPERGDYNEQFF.

The chain links TRBV6-2 or TRBV6-3 to TRBJ1-1; possible D gene TRBD1, 6 bases. The V end lost 0 bases, the J end lost 2 bases, and 19 bases lay between the germline ends. Germline-derived CDR1 and CDR2 are MNHEY and SVGEGT. This CDR3 region has 18 residues. Here the CDR3 reads CASSYSWPTGTGNTEAFF. The CDR3 DNA sequence: TGTGCCAGCAGTTACTCGTGGCCCACAGGGACCGGAAACACTGAAGCTTTCTTT.

CDR3 loop: CASSLEEGRTGELFF. The DNA of the CDR3 is TGTGCCAGCAGCTTAGAGGAGGGGCGCACCGGGGAGCTGTTTTTT. The rearrangement uses TRBV13 and TRBJ2-2, with D possibly being TRBD2 (6 bases). Germline CDR1 and CDR2: PRHDT and FYEKMQ (reference sequence). The CDR3 spans 15 residues. V was pared by 1 base and J by 4 bases, with 10 bases between.

The genes are TRBV6-5 and TRBJ1-4; D is uncertain. The germline V and J ends were trimmed by 2 bases and 6 bases, with 10 bases remaining between them. From germline, CDR1 is MNHEY and CDR2 SVGAGI. The CDR3 loop spans 14 amino acids. DNA of the CDR3: TGTGCCAGCAGTTACGGCAGGCCTTATGAAAAACTGTTTTTT. Amino acids: CASSYGRPYEKLFF.

The rearrangement uses TRBV30 and TRBJ2-5, with TRBD2 identical over 14 bases. Germline CDR1 is GTSNPN and CDR2 is SVGIG (reference sequence). The CDR3 covers 16 residues. V lost 0 bases and J lost 5; bases outside the gene matches: 5. The CDR3 nucleotides read TGTGCCTGGAGTGTCGGACTAGCGGGGGGTCGGGAGACCCAGTACTTC. It translates to CAWSVGLAGGRETQYF.

V usage is TRBV27 and J usage is TRBJ2-1; D perhaps matches TRBD2 (5 bases). Germline V gene sequence: CDR1 MNHEY, CDR2 SMNVEV (reference sequence). CDR3 length equals 15 residues. Trimming left V 6 bases short and J 0 bases short, with 12 bases between. Here the CDR3 reads CASRELTSSYNEQFF. The DNA for the CDR3 is TGTGCCAGCAGGGAGCTTACTAGCTCCTACAATGAGCAGTTCTTC.

The V call is TRBV10-3, the J call TRBJ1-5, with 9 positions matching TRBD1. After removal of 5 bases from V and 7 bases from J, the junction contained 6 bases not matched to a gene. This CDR3 is built from 14 residues. Germline V CDR1 and CDR2: ENHRY, SYGVKD. CDR3 sequence: CAISPGTGSQPQHF. The CDR3 DNA is TGTGCCATCAGTCCCGGGACAGGGAGCCAGCCCCAGCATTTT.

The chain carries TRBV30 and TRBJ1-3; no reliable D call. The CDR3 spans 13 residues. V was clipped by 1 base and J by 4 bases, with 8 bases between them. Per the germline V gene, CDR1 is GTSNPN and CDR2 is SVGIG (reference sequence). The chain's CDR3 is CAWSGTRGNTIYF. The CDR3 DNA reads as TGTGCCTGGAGTGGGACGAGGGGAAACACCATATATTTT. The full variable domain, completed using reference TRBV30 and TRBJ1-3, is SQTIHQWPATLVQPVGSPLSLECTVEGTSNPNLYWYRQAAGRGLQLLFYSVGIGQISSEVPQNLSASRPQDRQFILSSKKLLLSDSGFYLCAWSGTRGNTIYFGEGSWLTVV.

The V call is TRBV2, the J call TRBJ1-3, with D uncertain. CDR1 is SNHLY, CDR2 FYNNEI, per germline. Trimming took off 6 bases at V and 0 bases at J, with 12 bases between the two ends. This CDR3 has 15 residues. CDR3 coding DNA: TGTGCCAGCAGCTTTACCATTAGCTCTGGAAACACCATATATTTT. Amino acid sequence: CASSFTISSGNTIYF.

The chain couples TRBV5-1 to TRBJ2-5; tentatively, D is TRBD1 or TRBD2 (6 bases each). With 0 bases removed from V and 5 bases from J, the gap between germline ends came to 20 bases. Germline CDR1 reads SGHRS; CDR2 reads YFSETQ. The CDR3 length is 17 residues. This chain's CDR3 is CASSLGVLGGARETQYF. CDR3 sequence (DNA): TGCGCCAGCAGCTTGGGTGTTCTGGGGGGCGCGAGGGAGACCCAGTACTTC.

This chain links TRBV4-1 with TRBJ1-1; D remains unclear. V shed 3 bases and J shed 3 bases, with 14 bases lying between them. The CDR3 totals 15 residues. CDR1 and CDR2 from the germline V gene are MGHRA and YSYEKL. The CDR3 sequence is CASSQPWQEHTEAFF. The CDR3 DNA reads as TGCGCCAGCAGCCAGCCATGGCAGGAACACACTGAAGCTTTCTTT.

The genes are TRBV9 and TRBJ1-2, with D maybe TRBD1 (6 bases). The CDR3 contains 18 residues. Trimming removed 4 bases at V and 5 bases at J, with 27 bases between. Germline V lookup: CDR1 SGDLS, CDR2 YYNGEE. Here the CDR3 reads CASSHPKGGQGWAYGYTF. Written as DNA, the CDR3 is TGTGCCAGCAGCCACCCCAAAGGGGGGCAGGGTTGGGCTTATGGCTACACCTTC.

The J gene is TRBJ2-7, the V gene TRBV7-8; D is ambiguous. The CDR3 extends over 15 amino acids. Trimming cost V 3 bases and J 4 bases, with 16 bases left between them. Germline V CDR1 and CDR2: SGHVS, FQNEAQ. CDR3 sequence reads: CASSFGSGPGYEQYF. The CDR3 DNA reads as TGTGCCAGCAGCTTTGGCTCCGGCCCTGGGTACGAGCAGTACTTC.

The chain joins TRBV29-1 to TRBJ1-1, with TRBD1 as a possible D gene (6 bases). Trimming pared 7 bases from V and 1 base from J, leaving 10 bases between. There are 12 residues in the CDR3. Germline lookup yields CDR1 SQVTM and CDR2 ANQGSEA. CDR3 DNA sequence: TGCAGCGACGGACAGTGGAACACTGAAGCTTTCTTT. This encodes CSDGQWNTEAFF. Full variable domain (outside the CDR3, taken from reference TRBV29-1 and TRBJ1-1): SAVISQKPSRDICQRGTSLTIQCQVDSQVTMMFWYRQQPGQSLTLIATANQGSEATYESGFVIDKFPISRPNLTFSTLTVSNMSPEDSSIYLCSDGQWNTEAFFGQGTRLTVV.